This T cell receptor (beta chain) derives from a study of T cell responses to AZD1222 COVID-19 vaccine. Study-wide findings and caveats: Repertoires were obtained solely post-peak T cell response. Baseline testing showed seropositivity in only a handful of AZD1222 recipients. Spike-specific TCR repertoires showed rising breadth and depth after two AZD1222 doses.

Germline CDR1 is MNHEY and CDR2 is SMNVEV (reference sequence). This CDR3 region has 15 residues. Between the trimmed V and J ends, which lost 2 bases and 9 bases, there was a span of 18 bases. Sequencing was performed with immunoSEQ multiplex PCR; in TCRdb, only in-frame clones are kept and a portion is missing. The table lists 200,000 to 300,000 clones, 80% to 95% of them singletons. In regard to this clone: The target antigen is unknown.

The TCR sequence derives from an adult in good health. The source was peripheral blood, collected on day 0 of AZD1222 vaccination. The gene calls are TRBV27 and TRBJ2-3, with D possibly matching TRBD2 (6 bases). DNA of the CDR3: TGTGCCAGCAGTTTAGGGGCTAGCCGGGACTCAACGCAGTATTTT. Amino acid sequence: CASSLGASRDSTQYF.